This is a list of T cell receptor beta chains from one sample in a study of cytomegalovirus exposure and HLA in healthy donors. This table comes from immunoSEQ multiplex PCR, and its TCRdb copy is limited to in-frame clones, with some not included. Of under 140,000 clones listed, just over 75% are singletons. Source material: PBMCs. Receptors were obtained from a man aged 25 to 40 in good health and CMV-seropositive. CDR3s include the opening cysteine and the closing phenylalanine or tryptophan. The D gene is left open where the match is weak. Clone size is not always given. Where it is, it says once, few, many or a class for expanded clones.

CDR3 length,J gene,clone size,V gene,D gene,CDR3 DNA,CDR3 protein
14,TRBJ2-5,.,TRBV7-6,.,TGTGCCAGCAGCTCGGTCGATGGAGGGGAGACCCAGTACTTC,CASSSVDGGETQYF
13,TRBJ2-5,.,TRBV15,TRBD1,TGTGCCACCGGGGGACAGGGAAAAGAGACCCAGTACTTC,CATGGQGKETQYF
15,TRBJ1-6,.,TRBV28,.,TGTGCCAGCAGTCCCTCGACAGGAGCTAATTCACCCCTCCACTTT,CASSPSTGANSPLHF
12,TRBJ1-2,few,TRBV6-5,TRBD1,TGTGCCAGCTACAGGGGGTTGGGGGGCTACACCTTC,CASYRGLGGYTF
16,TRBJ1-5,.,TRBV18,.,TGTGCCAGCTCACCACCCCCTGGAGGGGTGGATCAGCCCCAGCATTTT,CASSPPPGGVDQPQHF
15,TRBJ2-1,.,TRBV9,TRBD2,TGTGCCAGCAGCACCCGGGGGGGCCCCTACAATGAGCAGTTCTTC,CASSTRGGPYNEQFF
16,TRBJ2-3,.,TRBV5-1,TRBD2,TGCGCCAGCGAGGCTAGCGGGGAGAGGATAACAGATACGCAGTATTTT,CASEASGERITDTQYF
13,TRBJ1-1,.,TRBV7-3,.,TGTGCCAGCAGCTTAACGCAGCGGAGTGAAGCTTTCTTT,CASSLTQRSEAFF
13,TRBJ1-6,.,TRBV2,.,TGTGCCAGCATGCGGTCCTATAATTCACCCCTCCACTTT,CASMRSYNSPLHF
15,TRBJ2-3,.,TRBV2,TRBD2,TGTGCCAGCAGTGAAAGGGCGGGGGGCACAGATACGCAGTATTTT,CASSERAGGTDTQYF
15,TRBJ1-1,.,TRBV5-1,TRBD1,TGCGCCAGCAGCGTGGAGGGGGCGCGGCGTACTGAAGCTTTCTTT,CASSVEGARRTEAFF
11,TRBJ1-5,.,TRBV19,.,TGTGCCAGCGGGAGCAATCAGCCCCAGCATTTT,CASGSNQPQHF
17,TRBJ2-2,.,TRBV10-3,TRBD1,TGTGCCATCAGTGACCAGACAGGGGGAGAGCAACACGGGGAGCTGTTTTTT,CAISDQTGGEQHGELFF
18,TRBJ1-6,.,TRBV28,.,TGTGCCAGCAGTTTATGGGGAAGTGGGACTCTGGGGCTTTCACCCCTCCACTTT,CASSLWGSGTLGLSPLHF